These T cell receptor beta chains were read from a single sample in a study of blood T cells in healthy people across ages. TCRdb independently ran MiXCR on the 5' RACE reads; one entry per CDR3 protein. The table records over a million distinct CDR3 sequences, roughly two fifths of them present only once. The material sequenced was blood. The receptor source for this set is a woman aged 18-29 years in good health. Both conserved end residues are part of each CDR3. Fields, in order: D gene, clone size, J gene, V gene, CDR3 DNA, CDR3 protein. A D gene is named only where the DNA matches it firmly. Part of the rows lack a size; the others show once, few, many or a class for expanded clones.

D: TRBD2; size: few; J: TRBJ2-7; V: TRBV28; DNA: TGTGCCAGCAGTTCCGGGACTATCCTCTACGAGCAGTACTTC; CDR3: CASSSGTILYEQYF
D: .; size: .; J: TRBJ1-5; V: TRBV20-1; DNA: TGCAGTGCTAGAGATTTGGGGAACGGCAATCAGCCCCAGCATTTT; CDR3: CSARDLGNGNQPQHF
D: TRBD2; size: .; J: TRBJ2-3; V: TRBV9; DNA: TGTGCCAGCAGCGAGGGACTAGCGGGATCCGTCTCGGATACGCAGTATTTT; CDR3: CASSEGLAGSVSDTQYF
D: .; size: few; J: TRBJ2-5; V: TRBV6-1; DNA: TGTGCCAGCAGTGAAGCGCGGGTTAAGGGGACTTCTGAGCAGTACTTC; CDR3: CASSEARVKGTSEQYF
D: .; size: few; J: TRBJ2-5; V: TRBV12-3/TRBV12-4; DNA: TGTGCCAGCAGTTTATATGGCGGAGAGACCCAGTACTTC; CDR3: CASSLYGGETQYF
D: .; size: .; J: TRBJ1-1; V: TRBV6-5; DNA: TGTGCCAGCAGTTACTTCAGTATGAACACTGAAGCTTTCTTT; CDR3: CASSYFSMNTEAFF
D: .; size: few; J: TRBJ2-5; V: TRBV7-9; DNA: TGTGCCAGCAGCCGTACACTGGAAGAGACCCAGTACTTC; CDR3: CASSRTLEETQYF
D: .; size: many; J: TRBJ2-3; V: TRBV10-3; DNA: TGTGCCATCAGTGAATTAGTCAGCACAGATACGCAGTATTTT; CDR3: CAISELVSTDTQYF
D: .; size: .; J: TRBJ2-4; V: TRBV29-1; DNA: TGCAGCGTTGAAGGCCTGGCAACAGGGCGGAACATTCAGTACTTC; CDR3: CSVEGLATGRNIQYF
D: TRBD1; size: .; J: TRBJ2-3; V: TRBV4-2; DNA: TGTGCCAGCAGCCAAGCCCCGGACAGGGGATTCTACGATACGCAGTATTTT; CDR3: CASSQAPDRGFYDTQYF
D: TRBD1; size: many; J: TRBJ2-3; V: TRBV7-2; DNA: TGTGCCAGCAGCTTAGTCGGACAGGGGGTAGATACGCAGTATTTT; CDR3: CASSLVGQGVDTQYF
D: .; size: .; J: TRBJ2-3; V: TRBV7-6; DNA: TGTGCCAGCAGCCCAGCCCCAGGGGCGGTAGATACGCAGTATTTT; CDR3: CASSPAPGAVDTQYF
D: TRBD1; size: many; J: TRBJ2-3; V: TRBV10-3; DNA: TGTGCCATCAGGGACAGGGGAAGGGGAGATACGCAGTATTTT; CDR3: CAIRDRGRGDTQYF
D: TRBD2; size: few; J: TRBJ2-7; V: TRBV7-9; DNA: TGTGCCAGCAGCTTCCCGGGAGGTGGTTACTACGAGCAGTACTTC; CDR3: CASSFPGGGYYEQYF
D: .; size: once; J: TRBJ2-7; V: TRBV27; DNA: TGTGCCAGCAGTCCAACAGGGTCCAGCTCCTACAATGAGCAGTACTTC; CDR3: CASSPTGSSSYNEQYF
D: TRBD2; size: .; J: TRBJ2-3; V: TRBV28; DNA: TGTGCCAGCAGGGGGACTAGCGGAGCGACAGATACGCAGTATTTT; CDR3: CASRGTSGATDTQYF
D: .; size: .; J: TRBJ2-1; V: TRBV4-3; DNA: TGCGCCAGCAGCCAAGCCGGGGACGCCTACAATGAGCAGTTCTTC; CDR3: CASSQAGDAYNEQFF
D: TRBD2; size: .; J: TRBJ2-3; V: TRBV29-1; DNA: TGCAGCGTTTATTTACTAGCGGGATCCACAGATACGCAGTATTTT; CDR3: CSVYLLAGSTDTQYF
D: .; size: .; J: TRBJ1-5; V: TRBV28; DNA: TGTGCCAGCAGTCGGGGGCGGGTTGGTGGGAATCAGCCCCAGCATTTT; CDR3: CASSRGRVGGNQPQHF
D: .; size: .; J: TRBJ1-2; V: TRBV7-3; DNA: TGTGCCAGCAGCCCTCCTGGAGAAATAGATGGCTACACCTTC; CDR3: CASSPPGEIDGYTF
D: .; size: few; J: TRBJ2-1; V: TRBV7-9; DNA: TGTGCCAGCAGCTTAGCCAGCGGGGAGCAGTTCTTC; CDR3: CASSLASGEQFF
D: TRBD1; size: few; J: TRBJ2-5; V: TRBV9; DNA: TGTGCCAGCAGTACCACAGGGGGCGGTGAGACCCAGTACTTC; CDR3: CASSTTGGGETQYF
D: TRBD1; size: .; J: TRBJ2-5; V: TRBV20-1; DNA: TGCAGTGCTAGAGTGGGACAGGGACTGACCCAGTACTTC; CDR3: CSARVGQGLTQYF
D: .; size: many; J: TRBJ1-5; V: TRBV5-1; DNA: TGCGCCAGCAGCTTGTCGGGGGGTAACAATCAGCCCCAGCATTTT; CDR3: CASSLSGGNNQPQHF
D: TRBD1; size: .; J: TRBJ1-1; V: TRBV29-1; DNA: TGCAGCCCTGAGGGGGCATCCGGTGGTATGAACACTGAAGCTTTCTTT; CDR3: CSPEGASGGMNTEAFF
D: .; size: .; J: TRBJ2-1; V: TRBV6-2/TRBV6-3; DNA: TGTGCCAGCAGTTATGTGGGGCCTTCCTACAATGAGCAGTTCTTC; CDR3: CASSYVGPSYNEQFF
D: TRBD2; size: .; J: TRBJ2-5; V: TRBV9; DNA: TGTGCCAGCAGCGGGGGGGTGGGACTAGAGCAGTACTTC; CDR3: CASSGGVGLEQYF